Presented here are 23 T cell receptor beta chains from one specimen sequenced in a study of regulatory T cells in long-lasting Graves disease. As to time point: persistent/refractory GD, antithyroid drugs over 5 years with positive TRAb. PBMCs were the source of the RNA used for TCR sequencing. Relying on iRepertoire HTBI primers and Arm-PCR of CDR3 regions, the team built TCR beta libraries. TCRdb passed the multiplex PCR reads through MiXCR, listing each CDR3 protein once. Among fewer than 450,000 distinct CDR3 sequences listed, roughly a quarter were seen once. Material: peripheral blood mononuclear cells (PBMCs), obtained when the disease was refractory, from a patient treated with antithyroid drugs. These receptors were taken from a female donor with Graves disease.

This clonotype has just a few counts. The chain uses TRBV20-1 and TRBJ2-7, with TRBD1 as a possible D gene (5 bases). This CDR3 contains 15 residues. Germline CDR1 DFQATT, CDR2 SNEGSKA (reference sequence). V gave up 0 bases and J gave up 3 bases, with 15 bases separating them. The DNA of the CDR3 is TGCAGTGCTAGAGATCATAGGGGTTCTAGCTACGAGCAGTACTTC. It encodes CSARDHRGSSYEQYF.

V gene TRBV20-1 combines with J gene TRBJ2-7; 8 bases fit TRBD2. The germline V gene has CDR1 DFQATT and CDR2 SNEGSKA (reference sequence). The CDR3 covers 14 residues. V shed 7 bases and J 2 bases; nucleotides not matched to a gene: 10. This CDR3 reads CSGEPGLVTYEQYF. DNA of the CDR3: TGCAGTGGTGAACCGGGACTAGTCACCTACGAGCAGTACTTC.

This chain connects TRBV20-1 to TRBJ2-7; no definite D call. The CDR3 has 13 residues. V lost 6 bases to trimming and J lost 2 bases, with 14 bases between them. From germline, CDR1 is DFQATT and CDR2 SNEGSKA (reference sequence). The CDR3 is CSASGVSTYEQYF. Written as DNA, the CDR3 is TGCAGTGCAAGTGGGGTATCGACCTACGAGCAGTACTTC.

This clonotype was counted only a few times. The chain joins TRBV5-5 to TRBJ1-1; 8 bases are a match to TRBD1. The V gene end was trimmed by 0 bases and the J gene end by 5 bases; junction bases not matched to a gene: 9. The CDR3 runs to 16 residues. Per germline, CDR1 SGHKS and CDR2 YYEKEE (reference sequence). CDR3 nucleotides: TGTGCCAGCAGCTTGGCCGGGTACAGGGGGGGAACTGAAGCTTTCTTT. Its translation is CASSLAGYRGGTEAFF.

The V and J genes are TRBV19 and TRBJ1-2; 8 bases fit TRBD1. The germline V gene has CDR1 LNHDA and CDR2 SQIVND (reference sequence). The V and J ends lost 3 bases and 9 bases, in that order; junction bases with no gene match: 21. The CDR3 consists of 18 residues. For the CDR3, the DNA is TGTGCCAGTAGTATTGTACTACTGGTCCCCGACAGGGGAAATAGCTACACCTTC. It yields the protein CASSIVLLVPDRGNSYTF.

This clonotype was observed at least ten times. This chain uses TRBV6-1 with TRBJ1-1, with D perhaps TRBD1 (6 bases). Germline V gives CDR1 MNHNS, CDR2 SASEGT. Trimming stripped 7 bases from V and 4 bases from J, with 13 bases between. The CDR3 consists of 13 residues. CDR3 nucleotides: TGTGCCAGCACCGTCGGACAGTCCACTGAAGCTTTCTTT. Its protein product is CASTVGQSTEAFF.

This chain uses TRBV7-2 with TRBJ2-3, with D unclear. With 5 bases removed from V and 4 bases from J, the gap between germline ends came to 7 bases. CDR1 SGHTA and CDR2 FQGNSA come from the germline V gene. The CDR3 covers 12 residues. The CDR3 reads CASSGFADTQYF. DNA of the CDR3: TGTGCCAGCAGCGGGTTCGCAGATACGCAGTATTTT.

The V and J genes are TRBV5-6 and TRBJ2-7; 8 positions agree with TRBD1. CDR3 size: 14 residues. The germline V gene encodes CDR1 SGHDT and CDR2 YYEEEE. Trimming removed 4 bases from V and 3 bases from J; junction bases left unmatched: 6. The CDR3 reads CASSRTGSDYEQYF. The CDR3 DNA reads TGTGCCAGCAGCAGGACAGGGTCTGACTACGAGCAGTACTTC.

This chain joins TRBV4-1 and TRBJ1-1, with D tentatively TRBD1 (5 bases). Germline values: CDR1 MGHRA, CDR2 YSYEKL. Trimming stripped 5 bases from V and 4 bases from J, with 20 bases between. The length of the CDR3 is 16 residues. CDR3: CASSISRGQGSTEAFF. The CDR3 DNA follows: TGCGCCAGCAGCATATCGAGAGGGCAGGGCAGCACTGAAGCTTTCTTT.

This clonotype was counted ten times or more. This chain uses TRBV7-6 with TRBJ1-1; 7 nucleotides match TRBD1. The length of the CDR3 is 15 residues. V was pared by 5 bases and J by 0 bases, with 6 bases of the junction left unmatched. CDR1 SGHVS and CDR2 FNYEAQ come from the germline V gene. CDR3 protein: CASSPGQALNTEAFF. The CDR3 DNA reads as TGTGCCAGCAGCCCCGGACAGGCCTTGAACACTGAAGCTTTCTTT. The whole variable domain, remainder taken from reference TRBV7-6 and TRBJ1-1, is GAGVSQSPRYKVTKRGQDVALRCDPISGHVSLYWYRQALGQGPEFLTYFNYEAQQDKSGLPNDRFSAERPEGSISTLTIQRTEQRDSAMYRCASSPGQALNTEAFFGQGTRLTVV.

This clonotype occurred a few times. The rearrangement uses TRBV20-1 and TRBJ2-4; a weak D match, TRBD1 (6 bases). Trimming took 6 bases from V and 4 from J, leaving 16 bases between them. The CDR3 contains 14 residues. The V gene's germline CDR1 is DFQATT and CDR2 SNEGSKA (reference sequence). CDR3 amino acids: CSAETGLGKNIQYF. The CDR3 coding sequence is TGCAGTGCCGAGACAGGCCTGGGGAAAAACATTCAGTACTTC.

There are a few counts of this clonotype. The chain joins TRBV18 to TRBJ1-1; perhaps TRBD1 as D (5 bases). In germline, CDR1 is KGHSH, CDR2 LQKENI. The CDR3 runs to 16 residues. Trimming pared 2 bases from V and 10 bases from J, leaving 23 bases between. For the CDR3, the DNA is TGTGCCAGCTCACCATCGGAGGGATCAATGGTAAGGGGAGCTTTCTTT. Residues: CASSPSEGSMVRGAFF.

This clonotype was seen more than once but under ten times. This chain links TRBV29-1 with TRBJ2-5, with 9 bases matching TRBD1. CDR3 size: 16 residues. Germline V gene data show CDR1 as SQVTM and CDR2 as ANQGSEA. Trimming at V came to 4 bases and at J to 5 bases, leaving 14 bases not matched to a gene. The DNA for the CDR3 is TGCAGCGTTGGGGGGACAGGGAGTCCGACGCCGGAGACCCAGTACTTC. This codes for CSVGGTGSPTPETQYF. Full variable domain (rest looked up from reference TRBV29-1 and TRBJ2-5): SAVISQKPSRDICQRGTSLTIQCQVDSQVTMMFWYRQQPGQSLTLIATANQGSEATYESGFVIDKFPISRPNLTFSTLTVSNMSPEDSSIYLCSVGGTGSPTPETQYFGPGTRLLVL.

In its sample, this clonotype was seen a few times. The chain uses TRBV20-1 and TRBJ2-5; no clear D. Trimming cost V 8 bases and J 2 bases, with 12 bases left between them. Germline CDR1 reads DFQATT; CDR2 reads SNEGSKA (reference sequence). This CDR3 region has 12 residues. In DNA form, the CDR3 reads TGCAGTTCCCAAAAGGGACAAGAGACCCAGTACTTC. Translating it yields CSSQKGQETQYF.

J is TRBJ2-2 and V is TRBV3-1, with TRBD1 as a possible D gene (6 bases). Germline CDR1 is LGHDT and CDR2 is YNNKEL (reference sequence). The length of the CDR3 is 15 residues. Trimming pared 0 bases from V and 3 bases from J, leaving 8 bases between. The CDR3 is CASSQDTGHTGELFF. The DNA for the CDR3 is TGTGCCAGCAGCCAAGATACAGGGCACACCGGGGAGCTGTTTTTT.

This clonotype was recorded many times. The chain couples TRBV12-3 or TRBV12-4 to TRBJ2-7; the D is unclear. V was cut by 7 bases and J by 4 bases, with 11 bases left in between. The CDR3 spans 12 residues. CDR3 DNA: TGTGCCAGCAACAAGGACGAGTACGAGCAGTACTTC. It codes for CASNKDEYEQYF.

With respect to this clonotype: It is likely a read error: a sequence one base away is far more abundant. The gene calls are TRBV2 and TRBJ2-4; 9 bases agree with TRBD2. TRBJ2-5 matches the DNA end more closely, so the J call is doubtful. The CDR3 is 13 amino acids. CDR1 is SNHLY and CDR2 is FYNNEI in the germline V gene. The CDR3 region is CVSNVAGVETQYF. CDR3 in DNA: TGTGTCAGCAACGTAGCGGGAGTAGAGACCCAGTACTTC.

This clonotype showed up just a few times. The chain joins TRBV6-1 to TRBJ2-5, with 10 bases that match TRBD1. The CDR3 totals 16 residues. From germline, CDR1 is MNHNS and CDR2 SASEGT. V was clipped by 6 bases and J by 4 bases; unmatched bases: 11. CDR3: CASRQTAGQGRETQYF. The CDR3, as DNA: TGTGCCAGCAGACAAACCGCGGGACAGGGGAGAGAGACCCAGTACTTC.

There are many counts of this clonotype. This chain connects TRBV20-1 to TRBJ1-2, with a weak D call TRBD1 (5 bases). This CDR3 contains 15 residues. Trimming took off 0 bases at V and 6 bases at J, with 17 bases between the two ends. Germline V gene data show CDR1 as DFQATT and CDR2 as SNEGSKA (reference sequence). CDR3 bases: TGCAGTGCTAGAGATAACCCAGGGCCGGAACATGGCTACACCTTC. Encoded protein: CSARDNPGPEHGYTF.

This clonotype appeared many times. The chain is built from TRBV3-1 and TRBJ2-5; possibly TRBD1 or TRBD2 for D (5 bases each). The CDR3 totals 15 residues. Germline-derived CDR1 and CDR2 are LGHDT and YNNKEL (reference sequence). V was shortened by 5 bases and J by 6 bases, with 19 bases between the two germline ends. The CDR3 sequence is CASSTRDQVHQTQYF. CDR3 sequence (DNA): TGTGCCAGCAGCACCCGGGACCAGGTGCATCAGACCCAGTACTTC.

The chain combines TRBV2 with TRBJ2-7, with a tentative D call TRBD1 (5 bases). Trimming removed 2 bases from V and 0 bases from J, with 11 bases in between. Germline-derived CDR1 and CDR2 are SNHLY and FYNNEI. The CDR3 totals 15 residues. The CDR3 loop reads CASSENPGYSYEQYF. The CDR3, as DNA: TGTGCCAGCAGTGAAAACCCAGGGTACTCCTACGAGCAGTACTTC.

The J gene is TRBJ2-4, the V gene TRBV7-2; D perhaps matches TRBD1 (8 bases). Trimming removed 5 bases at V and 6 bases at J, with 14 bases between. Looked up from germline, CDR1 is SGHTA and CDR2 is FQGNSA. This CDR3 is 14 amino acids long. Written as DNA, the CDR3 is TGTGCCAGCAGCGCCTACAGGGGGGGAAACATTCAGTACTTC. Translating gives CASSAYRGGNIQYF. Supplemented by reference TRBV7-2 and TRBJ2-4, the full variable domain reads GAGVSQSPSNKVTEKGKDVELRCDPISGHTALYWYRQSLGQGLEFLIYFQGNSAPDKSGLPSDRFSAERTGGSVSTLTIQRTQQEDSAVYLCASSAYRGGNIQYFGAGTRLSVL.

This clonotype occurred many times. The CDR3 DNA sequence: TGTGCCAGCAGTCCCGGTGGCAATCAGCCCCAGCATTTT. Translated: CASSPGGNQPQHF. The chain employs TRBV18 and TRBJ1-5; D not resolved. Germline values: CDR1 KGHSH, CDR2 LQKENI. The CDR3 sequence is 13 residues long. With 8 bases removed from V and 2 bases from J, the gap between germline ends came to 10 bases.